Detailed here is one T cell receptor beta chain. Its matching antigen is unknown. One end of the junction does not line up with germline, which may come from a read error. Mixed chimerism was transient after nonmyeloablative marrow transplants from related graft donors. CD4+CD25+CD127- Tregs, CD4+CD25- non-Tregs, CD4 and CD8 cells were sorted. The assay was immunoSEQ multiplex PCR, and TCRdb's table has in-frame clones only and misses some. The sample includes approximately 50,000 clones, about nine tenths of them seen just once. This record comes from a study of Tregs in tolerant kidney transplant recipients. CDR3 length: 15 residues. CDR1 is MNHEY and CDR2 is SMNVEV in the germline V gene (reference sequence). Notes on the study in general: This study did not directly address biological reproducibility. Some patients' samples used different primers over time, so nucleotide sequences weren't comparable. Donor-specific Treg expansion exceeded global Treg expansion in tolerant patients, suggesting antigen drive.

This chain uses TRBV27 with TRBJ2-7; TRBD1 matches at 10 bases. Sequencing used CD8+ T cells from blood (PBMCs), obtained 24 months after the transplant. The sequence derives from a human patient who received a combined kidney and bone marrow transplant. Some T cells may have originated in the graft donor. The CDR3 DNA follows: TGTGCCAGCAGTCTTGACAGGGGGCGAGCCTACGAGCAGTCCTTC. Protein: CASSLDRGRAYEQSF.